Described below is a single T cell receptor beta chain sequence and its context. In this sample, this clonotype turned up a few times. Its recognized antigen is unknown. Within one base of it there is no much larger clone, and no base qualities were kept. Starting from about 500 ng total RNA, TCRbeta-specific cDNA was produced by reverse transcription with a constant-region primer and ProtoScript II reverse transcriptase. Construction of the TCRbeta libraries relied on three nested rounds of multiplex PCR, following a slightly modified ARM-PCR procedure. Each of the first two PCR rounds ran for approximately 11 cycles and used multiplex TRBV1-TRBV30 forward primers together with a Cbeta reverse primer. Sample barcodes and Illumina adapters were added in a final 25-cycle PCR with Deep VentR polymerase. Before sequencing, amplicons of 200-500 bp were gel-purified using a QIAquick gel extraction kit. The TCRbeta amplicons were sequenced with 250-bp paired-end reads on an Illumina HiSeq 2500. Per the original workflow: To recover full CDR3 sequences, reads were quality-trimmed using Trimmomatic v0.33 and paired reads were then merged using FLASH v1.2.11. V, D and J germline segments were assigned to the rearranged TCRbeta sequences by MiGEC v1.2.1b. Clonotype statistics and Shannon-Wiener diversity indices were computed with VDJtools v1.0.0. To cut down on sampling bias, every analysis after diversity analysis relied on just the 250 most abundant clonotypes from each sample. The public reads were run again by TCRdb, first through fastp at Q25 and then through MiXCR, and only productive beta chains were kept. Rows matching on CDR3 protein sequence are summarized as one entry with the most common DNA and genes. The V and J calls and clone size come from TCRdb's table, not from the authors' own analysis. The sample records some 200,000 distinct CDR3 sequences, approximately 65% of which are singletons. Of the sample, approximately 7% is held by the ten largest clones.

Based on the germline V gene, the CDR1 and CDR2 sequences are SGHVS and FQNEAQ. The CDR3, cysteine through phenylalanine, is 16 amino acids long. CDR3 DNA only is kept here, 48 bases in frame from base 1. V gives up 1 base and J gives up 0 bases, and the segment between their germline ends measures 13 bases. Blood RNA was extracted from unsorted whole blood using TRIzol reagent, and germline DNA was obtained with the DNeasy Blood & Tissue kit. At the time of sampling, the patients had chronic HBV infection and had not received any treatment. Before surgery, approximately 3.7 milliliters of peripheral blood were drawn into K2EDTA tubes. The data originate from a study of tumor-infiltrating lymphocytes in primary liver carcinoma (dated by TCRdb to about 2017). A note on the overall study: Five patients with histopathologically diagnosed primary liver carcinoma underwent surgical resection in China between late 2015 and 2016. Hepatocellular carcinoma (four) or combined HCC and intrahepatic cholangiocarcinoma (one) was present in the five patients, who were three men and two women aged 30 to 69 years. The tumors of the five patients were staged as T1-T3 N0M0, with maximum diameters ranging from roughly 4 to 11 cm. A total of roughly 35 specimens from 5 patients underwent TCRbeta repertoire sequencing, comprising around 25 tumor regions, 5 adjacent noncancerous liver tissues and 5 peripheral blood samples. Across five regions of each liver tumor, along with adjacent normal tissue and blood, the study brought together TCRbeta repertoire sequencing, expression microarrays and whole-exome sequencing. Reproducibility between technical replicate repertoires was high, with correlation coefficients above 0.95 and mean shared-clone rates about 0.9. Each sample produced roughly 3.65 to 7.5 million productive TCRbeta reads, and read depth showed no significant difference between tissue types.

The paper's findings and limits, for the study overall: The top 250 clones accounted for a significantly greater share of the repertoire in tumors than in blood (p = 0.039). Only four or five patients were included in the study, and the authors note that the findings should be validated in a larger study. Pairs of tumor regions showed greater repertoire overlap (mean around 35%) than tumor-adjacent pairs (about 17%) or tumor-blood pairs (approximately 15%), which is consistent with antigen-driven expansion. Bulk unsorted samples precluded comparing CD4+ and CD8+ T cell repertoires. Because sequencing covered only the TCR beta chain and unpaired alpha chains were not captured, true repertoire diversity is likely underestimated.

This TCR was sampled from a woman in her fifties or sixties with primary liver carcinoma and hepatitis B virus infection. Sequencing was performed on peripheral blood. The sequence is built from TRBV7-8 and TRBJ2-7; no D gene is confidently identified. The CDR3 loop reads CASSLVDFGDSYEQYF. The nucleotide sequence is TGTGCCAGCAGCTTAGTGGATTTCGGCGACTCCTACGAGCAGTACTTC.